What follows is one TCR beta chain and its context. Its target is unknown. This entry belongs to a study of T cell responses to AZD1222 COVID-19 vaccine. Whole-study findings and limits: Vaccination with two AZD1222 doses was followed by a rise in Spike-specific TCR breadth and depth.

Trimming cost V 4 bases and J 6 bases; bases outside gene matches: 7. CDR1 is SGHNT, CDR2 YYREEE, per germline (reference sequence). This CDR3 is built from 16 residues. This table comes from immunoSEQ multiplex PCR, and its TCRdb copy is limited to in-frame clones, with some not included. This table has 40,000 to 55,000 clones, 65% to 90% appearing once. The gene calls are TRBV5-4 and TRBJ2-2; 12 nucleotides line up with TRBD2. This receptor was taken from an adult who received the AZD1222 COVID-19 vaccine. Sequenced here: peripheral blood, sampled 28 days after the second AZD1222 dose. DNA for the CDR3: TGTGCCAGCAGCCTCCGACTAGCGGGAGTCTCCGGGGAGCTGTTTTTT. This sequence encodes CASSLRLAGVSGELFF.